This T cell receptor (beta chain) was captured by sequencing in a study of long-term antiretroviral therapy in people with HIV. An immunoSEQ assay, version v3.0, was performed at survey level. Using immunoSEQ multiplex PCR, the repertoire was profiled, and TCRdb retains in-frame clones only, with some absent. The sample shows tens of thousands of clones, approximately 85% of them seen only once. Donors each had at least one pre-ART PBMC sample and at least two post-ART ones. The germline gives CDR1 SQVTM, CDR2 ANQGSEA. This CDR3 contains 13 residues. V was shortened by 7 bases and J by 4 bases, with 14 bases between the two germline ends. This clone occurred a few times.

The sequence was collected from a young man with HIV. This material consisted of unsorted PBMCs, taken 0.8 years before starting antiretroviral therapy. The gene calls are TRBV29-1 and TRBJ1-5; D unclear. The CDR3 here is CSAASADNQPQHF. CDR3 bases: TGCAGCGCTGCATCGGCCGATAATCAGCCCCAGCATTTT. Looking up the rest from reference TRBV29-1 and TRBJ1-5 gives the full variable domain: SAVISQKPSRDICQRGTSLTIQCQVDSQVTMMFWYRQQPGQSLTLIATANQGSEATYESGFVIDKFPISRPNLTFSTLTVSNMSPEDSSIYLCSAASADNQPQHFGDGTRLSIL.